This T cell receptor beta chain was recorded in a study of cytomegalovirus exposure and HLA in healthy donors. Remarks on this clone: Its antigen is undetermined.

Use of 60 Vbeta and 13 Jbeta primers characterized the PCR. Only in-frame clones appear in the TCRdb table, and some are missing; sequencing was by immunoSEQ multiplex PCR. The sample yields a few hundred thousand clones, about 74% seen once. The study, taken as a whole, reports: Among the sequence variants, a highly shared cluster was likely an artifact of sequencing.

Germline trimming cut 1 base from V and 2 bases from J; bases unmatched to any gene: 18. Germline loops: CDR1 SGHRS, CDR2 YFSETQ. The CDR3 is 20 amino acids. The TCR sequence derives from a woman in her twenties or thirties in good health and CMV-seronegative. The chain carries TRBV5-1 and TRBJ1-3; 7 nucleotides agree with TRBD1. The sequenced sample was PBMCs. The chain's CDR3 is CASSLTLSTGSLLTGNTIYF. CDR3 coding DNA: TGCGCCAGCAGCTTGACACTCTCGACAGGGTCTCTTCTTACTGGAAACACCATATATTTT. Filled out from reference TRBV5-1 and TRBJ1-3, the complete variable domain reads KAGVTQTPRYLIKTRGQQVTLSCSPISGHRSVSWYQQTPGQGLQFLFEYFSETQRNKGNFPGRFSGRQFSNSRSEMNVSTLELGDSALYLCASSLTLSTGSLLTGNTIYFGEGSWLTVV.